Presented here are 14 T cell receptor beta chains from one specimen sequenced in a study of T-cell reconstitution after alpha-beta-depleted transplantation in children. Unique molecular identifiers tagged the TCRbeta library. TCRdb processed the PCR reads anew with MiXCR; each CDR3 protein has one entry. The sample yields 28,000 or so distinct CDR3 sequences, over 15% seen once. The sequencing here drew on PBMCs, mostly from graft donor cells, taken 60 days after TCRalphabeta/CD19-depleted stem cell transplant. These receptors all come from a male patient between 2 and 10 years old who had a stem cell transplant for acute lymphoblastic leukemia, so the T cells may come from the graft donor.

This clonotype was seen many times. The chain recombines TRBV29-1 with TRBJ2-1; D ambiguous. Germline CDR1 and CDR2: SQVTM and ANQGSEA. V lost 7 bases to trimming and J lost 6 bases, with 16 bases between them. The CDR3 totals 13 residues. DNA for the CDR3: TGCAGCGCTGGCCAACATTTGAGCAATGAGCAGTTCTTC. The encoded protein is CSAGQHLSNEQFF.

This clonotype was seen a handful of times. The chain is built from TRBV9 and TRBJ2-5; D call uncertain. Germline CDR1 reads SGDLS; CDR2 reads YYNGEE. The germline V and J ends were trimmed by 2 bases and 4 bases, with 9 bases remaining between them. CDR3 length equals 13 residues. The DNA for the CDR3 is TGTGCCAGCAGCGTCCGTCCGGGAGAGACCCAGTACTTC. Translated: CASSVRPGETQYF.

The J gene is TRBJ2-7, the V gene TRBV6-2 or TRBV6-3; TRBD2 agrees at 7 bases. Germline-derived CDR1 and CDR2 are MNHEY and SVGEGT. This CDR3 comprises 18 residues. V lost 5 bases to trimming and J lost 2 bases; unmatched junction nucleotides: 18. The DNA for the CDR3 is TGTGCCAGCAGTCCCGCGGGGGACTTCCCCCATCCCGCCTACGAGCAGTACTTC. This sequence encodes CASSPAGDFPHPAYEQYF.

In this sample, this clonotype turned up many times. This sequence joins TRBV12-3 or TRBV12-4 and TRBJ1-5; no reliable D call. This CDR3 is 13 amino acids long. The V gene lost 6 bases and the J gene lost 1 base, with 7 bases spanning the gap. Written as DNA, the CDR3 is TGTGCCAGCAGGTTTGGGAGCAATCAGCCCCAGCATTTT. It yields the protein CASRFGSNQPQHF.

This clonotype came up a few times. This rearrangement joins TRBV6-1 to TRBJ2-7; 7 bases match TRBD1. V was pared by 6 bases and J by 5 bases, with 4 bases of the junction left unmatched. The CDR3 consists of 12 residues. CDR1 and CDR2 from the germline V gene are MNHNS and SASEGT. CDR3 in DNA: TGTGCCAGCAGCTACAGGGGTCACGAGCAGTACTTC. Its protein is CASSYRGHEQYF.

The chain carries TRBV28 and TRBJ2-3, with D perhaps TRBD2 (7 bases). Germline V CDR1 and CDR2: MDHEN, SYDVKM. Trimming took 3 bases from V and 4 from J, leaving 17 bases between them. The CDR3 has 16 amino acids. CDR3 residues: CASSLGGRAPPDTQYF. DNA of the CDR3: TGTGCCAGCAGTTTGGGGGGGCGGGCCCCCCCAGATACGCAGTATTTT. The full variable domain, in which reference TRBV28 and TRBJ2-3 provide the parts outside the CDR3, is DVKVTQSSRYLVKRTGEKVFLECVQDMDHENMFWYRQDPGLGLRLIYFSYDVKMKEKGDIPEGYSVSREKKERFSLILESASTNQTSMYLCASSLGGRAPPDTQYFGPGTRLTVL.

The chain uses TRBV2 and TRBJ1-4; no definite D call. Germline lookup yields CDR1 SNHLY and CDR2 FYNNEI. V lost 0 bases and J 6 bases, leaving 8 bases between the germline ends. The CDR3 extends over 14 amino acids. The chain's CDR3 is CASSEARGHEKLFF. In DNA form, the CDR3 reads TGTGCCAGCAGTGAAGCGCGGGGTCATGAAAAACTGTTTTTT.

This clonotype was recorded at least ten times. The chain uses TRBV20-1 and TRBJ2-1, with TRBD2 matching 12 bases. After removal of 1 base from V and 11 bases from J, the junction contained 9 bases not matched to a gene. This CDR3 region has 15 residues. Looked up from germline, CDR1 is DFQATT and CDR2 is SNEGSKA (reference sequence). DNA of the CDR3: TGCAGTGCTAGAGGGCTAGCGGGGGGGGTCCAGCAGCAGTTCTTC. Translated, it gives CSARGLAGGVQQQFF.

CDR3 nucleotide sequence: TGCAGCGTTGATGGACTAGCGGCCTTCCAAGAGACCCAGTACTTC. Amino acid sequence: CSVDGLAAFQETQYF. The chain employs TRBV29-1 and TRBJ2-5, with TRBD2 matching 10 bases. CDR3 length equals 15 residues. Losses at the gene ends were 3 bases for V and 1 base for J; bases not matched to a gene: 5. Germline V gene lookup returns CDR1 SQVTM and CDR2 ANQGSEA.

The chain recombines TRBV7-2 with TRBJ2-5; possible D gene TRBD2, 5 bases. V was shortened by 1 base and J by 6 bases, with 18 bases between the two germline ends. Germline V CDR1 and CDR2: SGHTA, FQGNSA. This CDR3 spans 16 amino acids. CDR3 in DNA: TGTGCCAGCAGCTTAGAAGTAAGCGTTAGCGTGAAGACCCAGTACTTC. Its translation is CASSLEVSVSVKTQYF.

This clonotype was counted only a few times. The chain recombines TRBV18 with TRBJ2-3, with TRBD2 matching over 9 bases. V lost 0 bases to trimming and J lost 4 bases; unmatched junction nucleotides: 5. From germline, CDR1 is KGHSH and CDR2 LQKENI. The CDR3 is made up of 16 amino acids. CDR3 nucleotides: TGTGCCAGCTCACCACCCCTAGCGGGGAGGGCAGATACGCAGTATTTT. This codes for CASSPPLAGRADTQYF.

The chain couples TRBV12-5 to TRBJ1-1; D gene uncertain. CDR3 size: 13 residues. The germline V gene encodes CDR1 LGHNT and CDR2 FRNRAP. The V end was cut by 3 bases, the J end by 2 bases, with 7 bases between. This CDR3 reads CASGFDYNTEAFF. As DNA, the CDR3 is TGTGCTAGTGGTTTTGATTACAACACTGAAGCTTTCTTT.

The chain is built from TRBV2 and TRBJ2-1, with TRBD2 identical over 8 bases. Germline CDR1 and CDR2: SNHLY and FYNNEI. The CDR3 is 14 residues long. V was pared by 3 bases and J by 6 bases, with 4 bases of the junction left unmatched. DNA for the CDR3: TGTGCCAGCAGTGATGGGCGGGGGGTCAATGAGCAGTTCTTC. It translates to CASSDGRGVNEQFF.

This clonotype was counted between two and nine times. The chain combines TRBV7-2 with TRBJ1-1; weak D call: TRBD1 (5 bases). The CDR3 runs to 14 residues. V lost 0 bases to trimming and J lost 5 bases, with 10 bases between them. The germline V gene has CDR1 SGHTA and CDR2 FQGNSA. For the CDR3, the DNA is TGTGCCAGCAGCTTAGCCCAGGGAAGGACTGAAGCTTTCTTT. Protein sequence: CASSLAQGRTEAFF.